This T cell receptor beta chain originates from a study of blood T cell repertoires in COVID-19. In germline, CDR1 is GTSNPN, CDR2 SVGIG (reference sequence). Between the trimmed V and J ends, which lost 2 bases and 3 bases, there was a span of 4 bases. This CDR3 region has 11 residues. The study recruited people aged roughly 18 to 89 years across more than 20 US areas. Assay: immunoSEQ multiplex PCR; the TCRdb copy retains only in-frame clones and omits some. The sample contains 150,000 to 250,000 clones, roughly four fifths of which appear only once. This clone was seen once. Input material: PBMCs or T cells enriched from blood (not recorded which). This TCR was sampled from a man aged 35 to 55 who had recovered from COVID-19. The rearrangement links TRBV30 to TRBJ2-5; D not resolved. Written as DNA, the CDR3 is TGTGCCTGGAGTCGGGAAGAGACCCAGTACTTC. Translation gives CAWSREETQYF. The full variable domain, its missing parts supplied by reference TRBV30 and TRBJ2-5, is SQTIHQWPATLVQPVGSPLSLECTVEGTSNPNLYWYRQAAGRGLQLLFYSVGIGQISSEVPQNLSASRPQDRQFILSSKKLLLSDSGFYLCAWSREETQYFGPGTRLLVL.